Listed below are T cell receptor beta chains from one sample, sequenced in a study of beta chain features in type 1 diabetes. Sequencing used immunoSEQ multiplex PCR; TCRdb keeps in-frame clones, though not all of them. This sample yields 140,000 or so clones, of which less than 15% are seen a single time; roughly 1.3% belongs to the top ten. The sequenced sample consisted of central memory CD4+ T cells from blood. The origin of the receptors is a man younger than 35 with type 1 diabetes. CDR3s include the opening cysteine and the closing phenylalanine or tryptophan. The D gene is left open where the match is weak. The size field is filled for only some rows; it gives once, few, many or a size class.

j_call	v_call	d_call	cdr3_length	clone_size	cdr3_aa	cdr3_nt
TRBJ1-2	TRBV7-6	.	16	.	CASSLYPGQGVYGYTF	TGTGCCAGCAGCTTATATCCAGGGCAGGGAGTTTATGGCTACACCTTC
TRBJ1-1	TRBV27	.	11	.	CASSSLGEAFF	TGTGCCAGCAGTTCCCTGGGTGAAGCTTTCTTT
TRBJ2-3	TRBV9	TRBD2	14	once	CASIIGGSTDTQYF	TGTGCCAGCATCATCGGGGGGAGCACAGATACGCAGTATTTT
TRBJ1-2	TRBV18	TRBD1	14	.	CASSPTDRVDGYTF	TGTGCCAGCTCACCGACTGACAGGGTGGATGGCTACACCTTC
TRBJ2-3	TRBV5-1	TRBD1	16	few	CASSLPRDRDTDTQYF	TGCGCCAGCAGCCTACCCCGGGACAGGGACACAGATACGCAGTATTTT
TRBJ2-6	TRBV5-4	.	15	few	CASSLEGSGANVLTF	TGTGCCAGCAGCTTGGAGGGTTCTGGGGCCAACGTCCTGACTTTC
TRBJ2-7	TRBV20-1	.	11	.	CSALDSYEQYF	TGCAGTGCCCTGGACAGCTACGAGCAGTACTTC
TRBJ1-1	TRBV5-1	.	16	many	CASSLGFRTSNTEAFF	TGCGCCAGCAGCTTGGGATTCAGGACTTCGAACACTGAAGCTTTCTTT
TRBJ1-1	TRBV5-1	.	14	.	CASGKGEGSTEAFF	TGCGCCAGCGGGAAGGGTGAGGGGAGCACTGAAGCTTTCTTT
TRBJ2-1	TRBV30	TRBD2	12	many	CAWKASGNEQFF	TGTGCCTGGAAGGCTAGCGGCAATGAGCAGTTCTTC
TRBJ1-5	TRBV30	.	14	medium-sized	CAWSGTLENQPQHF	TGTGCCTGGAGCGGGACACTGGAAAATCAGCCCCAGCATTTT
TRBJ1-6	TRBV28	TRBD1	14	few	CASIPGQYNSPLHF	TGTGCCAGTATACCGGGACAGTATAATTCACCCCTCCACTTT
TRBJ1-1	TRBV29-1	.	14	.	CSVDWVSGVAEAFF	TGCAGCGTTGATTGGGTTAGCGGGGTGGCTGAAGCTTTCTTT
TRBJ2-1	TRBV11-3	TRBD1	12	few	CASSTTGFEQFF	TGTGCCAGCAGCACGACAGGGTTTGAGCAGTTCTTC
TRBJ1-5	TRBV15	.	16	few	CATSRDQGWANQPQHF	TGTGCCACCAGCAGAGACCAGGGGTGGGCAAATCAGCCCCAGCATTTT
TRBJ1-4	TRBV19	.	15	few	CASSIPSQVSEKLFF	TGTGCCAGTAGTATCCCCAGTCAAGTGAGTGAAAAACTGTTTTTT
TRBJ1-2	TRBV9	.	13	.	CARPAGYHYGYTF	TGTGCCCGCCCCGCGGGCTATCACTATGGCTACACCTTC
TRBJ1-6	TRBV7-9	.	16	few	CASSEAGSSYNSPLHF	TGTGCCAGCAGCGAGGCCGGGAGCTCCTATAATTCACCCCTCCACTTT
TRBJ1-1	TRBV28	.	14	few	CASSSEAMNTEAFF	TGTGCCAGCAGTTCGGAGGCGATGAACACTGAAGCTTTCTTT
TRBJ2-7	TRBV11-2	TRBD2	13	.	CASSSPTGGEQYF	TGTGCCAGCAGTTCACCCACGGGAGGAGAGCAGTACTTC
TRBJ2-3	TRBV7-9	.	16	few	CASSLGNSAVADTQYF	TGTGCCAGCAGCTTAGGAAATTCAGCGGTGGCAGATACGCAGTATTTT
TRBJ2-2	TRBV27	.	14	few	CASSWGLVTGELFF	TGTGCCAGCAGTTGGGGACTGGTCACCGGGGAGCTGTTTTTT
TRBJ2-7	TRBV4-1	.	15	.	CASSQDRQSSYEQYF	TGCGCCAGCAGCCAAGATAGGCAGAGCTCCTACGAGCAGTACTTC
TRBJ2-7	TRBV6-1	TRBD1	14	.	CASSEDRGTYEQYF	TGTGCCAGCAGTGAAGACAGGGGTACCTACGAGCAGTACTTC
TRBJ2-1	TRBV14	.	15	.	CASSQETSSYNEQFF	TGTGCCAGCAGCCAAGAGACTTCTTCCTACAATGAGCAGTTCTTC
TRBJ2-5	TRBV27	.	15	.	CASSFNTEASGTQYF	TGTGCCAGCAGTTTTAATACTGAGGCCTCGGGGACCCAGTACTTC
TRBJ2-5	TRBV5-4	.	14	.	CASSLGGSRETQYF	TGTGCCAGCAGCTTGGGAGGGTCCCGGGAGACCCAGTACTTC
TRBJ1-1	TRBV2	.	15	few	CASSELRVTDTEAFF	TGTGCCAGCAGTGAACTAAGGGTCACGGACACTGAAGCTTTCTTT
TRBJ2-7	TRBV27	TRBD2	16	.	CASSGVSLSGSYEQYF	TGTGCCTCCTCCGGTGTCTCGCTTAGCGGGTCCTACGAGCAGTACTTC
TRBJ2-5	TRBV18	.	15	few	CASSSNSGFQETQYF	TGTGCCAGCTCTTCCAATTCGGGTTTCCAAGAGACCCAGTACTTC
TRBJ2-7	TRBV27	TRBD1	16	few	CASRRRQGPWSYEQYF	TGTGCCAGCAGGCGCCGACAGGGACCCTGGTCCTACGAGCAGTACTTC
TRBJ2-7	TRBV13	TRBD1	15	many	CASSRTGGGSYEQYF	TGTGCCAGCAGTAGGACAGGGGGCGGCTCCTACGAGCAGTACTTC
TRBJ1-4	TRBV4-2	.	13	.	CASSPSPGEKLFF	TGTGCCAGCAGCCCCTCTCCGGGAGAAAAACTGTTTTTT
TRBJ1-2	TRBV28	.	15	few	CASQTSGEGNYGYTF	TGTGCCAGCCAAACCTCAGGGGAGGGTAACTATGGCTACACCTTC
TRBJ2-3	TRBV5-1	TRBD1	14	few	CASSIRTGADTQYF	TGCGCCAGCAGCATCCGGACAGGGGCGGATACGCAGTATTTT
TRBJ2-1	TRBV5-1	TRBD1	15	few	CASSQDRAKYNEQFF	TGCGCCAGCAGTCAGGACAGGGCGAAATACAATGAGCAGTTCTTC
TRBJ2-1	TRBV15	.	15	.	CATSGDPYAYNEQFF	TGTGCCACCAGCGGAGACCCCTACGCCTACAATGAGCAGTTCTTC
TRBJ2-5	TRBV15	.	13	.	CATSTVFAGAGDF	TGTGCCACCAGCACTGTCTTTGCGGGGGCCGGTGACTTC
TRBJ2-3	TRBV10-3	.	12	.	CAISKGSDTQYF	TGTGCCATCAGCAAGGGATCAGATACGCAGTATTTT
TRBJ1-1	TRBV5-5	TRBD1	15	few	CASSLDQGAWTEAFF	TGTGCCAGCAGCTTGGATCAGGGGGCCTGGACTGAAGCTTTCTTT
TRBJ2-5	TRBV15	TRBD2	17	.	CATSRDLAAGGGETQYF	TGTGCCACCAGCAGAGATTTGGCCGCTGGGGGAGGGGAGACCCAGTACTTC
TRBJ2-1	TRBV6-5	.	11	.	CASSKANEQFF	TGTGCCAGCAGTAAGGCGAATGAGCAGTTCTTC
TRBJ2-4	TRBV7-2	.	17	few	CASSLSSGERTKNIQYF	TGTGCCAGCAGCTTATCCTCGGGTGAAAGAACCAAAAACATTCAGTACTTC
TRBJ2-7	TRBV2	.	12	few	CASSPDTYEQYF	TGTGCCAGCAGTCCTGACACCTACGAGCAGTACTTC
TRBJ2-4	TRBV11-3	.	13	.	CASSLLDGNIQYF	TGTGCCAGCAGCTTACTCGACGGGAACATTCAGTACTTC
TRBJ2-3	TRBV19	.	15	few	CASSLGGGLLDTQYF	TGTGCCAGTAGTTTGGGCGGGGGCCTCCTGGATACGCAGTATTTT
TRBJ1-1	TRBV28	TRBD1	17	few	CASSTLPHGQGNTEAFF	TGTGCCAGCAGTACCTTACCCCACGGACAGGGAAACACTGAAGCTTTCTTT
TRBJ1-1	TRBV20-1	TRBD1	10	.	CSARDRAPFF	TGCAGTGCGAGGGACAGGGCCCCTTTCTTT
TRBJ1-1	TRBV19	.	13	few	CASSIQKNTEAFF	TGTGCCAGTAGTATTCAGAAGAACACTGAAGCTTTCTTT